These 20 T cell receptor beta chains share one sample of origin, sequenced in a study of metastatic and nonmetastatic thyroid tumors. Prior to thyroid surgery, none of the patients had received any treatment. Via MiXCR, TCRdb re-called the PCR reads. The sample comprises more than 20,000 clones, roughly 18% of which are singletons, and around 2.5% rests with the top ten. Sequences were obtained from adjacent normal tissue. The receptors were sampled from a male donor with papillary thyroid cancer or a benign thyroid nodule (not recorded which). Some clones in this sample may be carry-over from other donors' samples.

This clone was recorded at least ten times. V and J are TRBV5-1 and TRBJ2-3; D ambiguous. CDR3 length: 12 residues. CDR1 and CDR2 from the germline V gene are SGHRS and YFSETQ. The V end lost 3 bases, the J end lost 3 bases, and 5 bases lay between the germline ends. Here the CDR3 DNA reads TGCGCCAGCAGCTCCTCTACAGATACGCAGTATTTT. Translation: CASSSSTDTQYF.

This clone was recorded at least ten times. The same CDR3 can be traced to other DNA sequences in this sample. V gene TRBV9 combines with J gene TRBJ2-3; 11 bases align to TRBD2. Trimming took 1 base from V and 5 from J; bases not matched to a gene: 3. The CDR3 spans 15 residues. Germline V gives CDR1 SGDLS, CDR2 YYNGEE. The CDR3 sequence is CASSVTSGRVDTQYF. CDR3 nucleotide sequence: TGTGCCAGCAGCGTAACTAGCGGGAGAGTAGATACGCAGTATTTT.

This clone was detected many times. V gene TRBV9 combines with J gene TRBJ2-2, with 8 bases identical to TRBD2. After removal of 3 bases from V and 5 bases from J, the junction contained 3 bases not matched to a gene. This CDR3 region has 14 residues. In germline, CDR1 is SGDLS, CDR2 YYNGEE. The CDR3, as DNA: TGTGCCAGCAGCGGCGGGGGGAGGACCGGGGAGCTGTTTTTT. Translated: CASSGGGRTGELFF.

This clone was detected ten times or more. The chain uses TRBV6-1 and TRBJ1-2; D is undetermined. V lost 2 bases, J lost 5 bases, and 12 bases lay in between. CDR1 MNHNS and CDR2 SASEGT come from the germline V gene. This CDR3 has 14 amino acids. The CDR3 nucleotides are TGTGCCAGCAGTGAACTGGGCAGGCTATATGGCTACACCTTC. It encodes CASSELGRLYGYTF.

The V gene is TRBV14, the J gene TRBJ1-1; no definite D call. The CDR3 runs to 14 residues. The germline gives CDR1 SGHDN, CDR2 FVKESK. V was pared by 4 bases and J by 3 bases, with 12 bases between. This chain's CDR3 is CASSPTRGDTEAFF. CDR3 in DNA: TGTGCCAGCAGCCCTACCCGGGGTGACACTGAAGCTTTCTTT.

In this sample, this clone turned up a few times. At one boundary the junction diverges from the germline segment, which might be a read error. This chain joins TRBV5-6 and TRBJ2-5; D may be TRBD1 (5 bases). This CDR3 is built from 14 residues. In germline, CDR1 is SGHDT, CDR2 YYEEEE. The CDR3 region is CASSTGTSVETRYF. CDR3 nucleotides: TGTGCCAGCAGCACAGGTACGAGCGTGGAGACCCGGTACTTC. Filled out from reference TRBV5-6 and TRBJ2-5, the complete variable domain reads DAGVTQSPTHLIKTRGQQVTLRCSPKSGHDTVSWYQQALGQGPQFIFQYYEEEERQRGNFPDRFSGHQFPNYSSELNVNALLLGDSALYLCASSTGTSVETRYFGPGTRLLVL.

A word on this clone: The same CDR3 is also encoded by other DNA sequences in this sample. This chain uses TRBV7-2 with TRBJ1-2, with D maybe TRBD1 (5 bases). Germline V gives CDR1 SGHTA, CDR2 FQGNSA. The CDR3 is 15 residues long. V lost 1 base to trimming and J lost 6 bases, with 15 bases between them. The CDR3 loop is CASSLVAGGWDGYTF. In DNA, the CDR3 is TGTGCCAGCAGCTTAGTTGCCGGGGGGTGGGATGGCTACACCTTC. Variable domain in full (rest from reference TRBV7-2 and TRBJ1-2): GAGVSQSPSNKVTEKGKDVELRCDPISGHTALYWYRQSLGQGLEFLIYFQGNSAPDKSGLPSDRFSAERTGGSVSTLTIQRTQQEDSAVYLCASSLVAGGWDGYTFGSGTRLTVV.

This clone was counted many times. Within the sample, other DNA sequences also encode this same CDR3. The chain's CDR3 is CAWSVGGGYTF. For the CDR3, the DNA is TGTGCCTGGAGTGTAGGGGGTGGCTACACCTTC. The V call is TRBV30, the J call TRBJ1-2; weak D call: TRBD1 (6 bases). This CDR3 has 11 amino acids. V dropped 0 bases and J dropped 7 bases, with 6 bases sitting between them. The germline V gene has CDR1 GTSNPN and CDR2 SVGIG (reference sequence).

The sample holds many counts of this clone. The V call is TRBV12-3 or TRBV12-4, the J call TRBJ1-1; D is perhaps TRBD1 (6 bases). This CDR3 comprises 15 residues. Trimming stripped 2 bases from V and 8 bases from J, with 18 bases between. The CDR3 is CASSLSRRGILEAFF. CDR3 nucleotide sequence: TGTGCCAGCAGTTTATCCCGCAGGGGAATTCTGGAAGCTTTCTTT.

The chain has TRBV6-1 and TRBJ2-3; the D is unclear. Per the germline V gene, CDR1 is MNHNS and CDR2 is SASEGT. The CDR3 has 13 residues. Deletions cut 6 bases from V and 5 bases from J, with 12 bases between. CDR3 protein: CASRQVGGDTQYF. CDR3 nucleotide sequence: TGTGCCAGCAGGCAGGTGGGCGGAGATACGCAGTATTTT.

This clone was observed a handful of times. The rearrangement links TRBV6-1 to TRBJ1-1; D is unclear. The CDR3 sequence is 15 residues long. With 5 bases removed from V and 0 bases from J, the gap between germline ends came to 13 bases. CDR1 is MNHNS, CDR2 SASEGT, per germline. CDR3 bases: TGTGCCAGCAGTAGGCCAGGTCTCTTGAACACTGAAGCTTTCTTT. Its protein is CASSRPGLLNTEAFF.

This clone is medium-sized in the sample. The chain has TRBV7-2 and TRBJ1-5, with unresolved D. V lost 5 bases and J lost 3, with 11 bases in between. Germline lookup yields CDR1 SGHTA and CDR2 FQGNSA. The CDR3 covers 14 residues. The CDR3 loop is CASSPGPYNQPQHF. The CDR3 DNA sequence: TGTGCCAGCAGCCCCGGACCTTACAATCAGCCCCAGCATTTT.

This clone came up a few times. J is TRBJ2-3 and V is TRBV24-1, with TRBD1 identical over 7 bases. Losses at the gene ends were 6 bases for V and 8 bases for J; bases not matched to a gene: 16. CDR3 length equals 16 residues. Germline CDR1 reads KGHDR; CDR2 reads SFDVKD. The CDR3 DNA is TGTGCCACCAGTTATCCCCAGGTAGGGGGCCCAGGTACGCAGTATTTT. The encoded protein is CATSYPQVGGPGTQYF.

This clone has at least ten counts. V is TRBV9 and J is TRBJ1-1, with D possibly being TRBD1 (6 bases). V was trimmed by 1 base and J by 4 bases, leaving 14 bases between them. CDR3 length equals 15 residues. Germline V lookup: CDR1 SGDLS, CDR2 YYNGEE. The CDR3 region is CASSVTTGRSTEAFF. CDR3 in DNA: TGTGCCAGCAGCGTAACTACAGGGAGGTCCACTGAAGCTTTCTTT.

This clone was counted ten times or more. The CDR3 nucleotides are TGTGCCAGCAGCTTGGAACCAAGGACCACGGAGACCCAGTACTTC. This gives the protein CASSLEPRTTETQYF. This chain uses TRBV11-2 with TRBJ2-5; no definite D call. The CDR3 is 15 residues long. Deletions cut 3 bases from V and 5 bases from J, with 16 bases between. CDR1 and CDR2 from the germline V gene are SGHAT and FQNNGV.

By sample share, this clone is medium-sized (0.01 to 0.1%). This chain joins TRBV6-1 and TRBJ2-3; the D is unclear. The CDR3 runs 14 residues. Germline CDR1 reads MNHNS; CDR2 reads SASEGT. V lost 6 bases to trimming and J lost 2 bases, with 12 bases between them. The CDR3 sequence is CASSPQVFTDTQYF. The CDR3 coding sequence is TGTGCCAGCAGCCCCCAGGTTTTCACAGATACGCAGTATTTT.

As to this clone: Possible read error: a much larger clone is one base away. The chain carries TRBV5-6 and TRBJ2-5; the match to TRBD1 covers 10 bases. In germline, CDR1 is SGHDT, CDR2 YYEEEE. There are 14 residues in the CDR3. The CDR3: CASSLRTGGETKYF. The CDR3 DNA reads TGTGCCAGCAGCCTTCGGACAGGGGGAGAGACCAAGTACTTC.

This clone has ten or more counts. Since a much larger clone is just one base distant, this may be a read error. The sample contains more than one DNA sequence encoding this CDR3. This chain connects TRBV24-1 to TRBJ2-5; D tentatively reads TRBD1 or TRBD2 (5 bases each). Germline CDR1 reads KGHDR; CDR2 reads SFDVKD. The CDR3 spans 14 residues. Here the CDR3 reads CATSETGTGETQYF. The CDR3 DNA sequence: TGTGCTACCAGTGAGACCGGGACGGGGGAGACCCAGTACTTC.

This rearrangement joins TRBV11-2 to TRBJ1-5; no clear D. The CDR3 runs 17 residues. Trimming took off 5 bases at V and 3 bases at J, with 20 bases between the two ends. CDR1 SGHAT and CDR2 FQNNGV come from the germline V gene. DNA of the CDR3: TGTGCCAGCAGCACAACTAGGGTGGTTCGAATCAATCAGCCCCAGCATTTT. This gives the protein CASSTTRVVRINQPQHF.

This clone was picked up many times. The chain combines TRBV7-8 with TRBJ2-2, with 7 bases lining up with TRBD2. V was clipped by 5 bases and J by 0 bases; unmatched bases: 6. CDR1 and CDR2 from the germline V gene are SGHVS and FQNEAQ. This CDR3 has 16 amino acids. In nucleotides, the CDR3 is TGTGCCAGCAGCACGATACTAGCGACGAACACCGGGGAGCTGTTTTTT. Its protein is CASSTILATNTGELFF. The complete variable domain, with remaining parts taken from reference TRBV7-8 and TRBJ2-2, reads GAGVSQSPRYKVAKRGQDVALRCDPISGHVSLFWYQQALGQGPEFLTYFQNEAQLDKSGLPSDRFFAERPEGSVSTLKIQRTQQEDSAVYLCASSTILATNTGELFFGEGSRLTVL.